The next 24 T cell receptor beta chains were all read from a single sample in a study of cytomegalovirus exposure and HLA in healthy donors. Primers included in the PCR were 60 Vbeta and 13 Jbeta primers. Clones were sequenced by immunoSEQ multiplex PCR, and TCRdb holds only the in-frame ones, with some missing. The sample records approximately 90,000 clones, over 60% being singletons. Sequenced: PBMCs. Receptors originate from a man aged 25 to 40 in good health and CMV-seronegative.

The V call is TRBV7-2, the J call TRBJ2-2, with TRBD2 identical over 11 bases. The V gene end was trimmed by 5 bases and the J gene end by 7 bases; junction bases not matched to a gene: 12. The germline V gene encodes CDR1 SGHTA and CDR2 FQGNSA. This CDR3 is 17 amino acids long. In nucleotides, the CDR3 is TGTGCCAGCAGCCTGAACCTACTAGCGGGAGACGTCGGGGAGCTGTTTTTT. It translates to CASSLNLLAGDVGELFF.

The chain uses TRBV5-1 and TRBJ1-2, with 8 bases aligning to TRBD1. The ends lost 3 bases at V and 5 bases at J; junction bases unmatched: 9. Germline CDR1 SGHRS, CDR2 YFSETQ. The CDR3 has 15 residues. CDR3 in amino acids: CASSYLAGQAYGYTF. CDR3 nucleotides: TGCGCCAGCAGCTATCTAGCGGGACAGGCTTATGGCTACACCTTC.

The CDR3 loop is CASSFGVAGETQYF. DNA for the CDR3: TGCGCCAGCAGCTTCGGGGTTGCGGGGGAGACCCAGTACTTC. This chain links TRBV5-1 with TRBJ2-5; weak D call: TRBD2 (6 bases). The CDR3 contains 14 residues. With 2 bases removed from V and 5 bases from J, the gap between germline ends came to 13 bases. The germline gives CDR1 SGHRS, CDR2 YFSETQ. Based on the CDR3 plus reference TRBV5-1 and TRBJ2-5, the full variable domain is KAGVTQTPRYLIKTRGQQVTLSCSPISGHRSVSWYQQTPGQGLQFLFEYFSETQRNKGNFPGRFSGRQFSNSRSEMNVSTLELGDSALYLCASSFGVAGETQYFGPGTRLLVL.

By sample fraction, this clone is medium-sized. The genes are TRBV5-4 and TRBJ1-1, with TRBD1 matching over 7 bases. The ends lost 4 bases at V and 4 bases at J; junction bases unmatched: 7. Germline CDR1 reads SGHNT; CDR2 reads YYREEE (reference sequence). There are 14 residues in the CDR3. CDR3 loop: CASSGTALGTEAFF. As DNA, the CDR3 is TGTGCCAGCAGCGGGACAGCCCTAGGCACTGAAGCTTTCTTT.

This chain connects TRBV2 to TRBJ2-7, with 12 nucleotides matching TRBD2. Germline V gene sequence: CDR1 SNHLY, CDR2 FYNNEI. The ends lost 5 bases at V and 6 bases at J; junction bases unmatched: 11. The CDR3 runs to 16 residues. CDR3 DNA: TGTGCCAGCAGTCGTACGACTAGCGGGAGTGTTGTCGAGCAGTACTTC. Translation gives CASSRTTSGSVVEQYF.

Worth noting for this clone: At one end the junction does not follow the germline gene, possibly because of a read error. The rearrangement links TRBV7-9 to TRBJ2-7; D may be TRBD1 (5 bases). The CDR3 has 13 amino acids. Germline CDR1 reads SEHNR; CDR2 reads FQNEAQ (reference sequence). CDR3 protein: CSSSLYGQGEQYF. The CDR3 DNA reads as TGTTCCAGCAGCTTATACGGCCAGGGCGAGCAGTACTTC.

This chain uses TRBV29-1 with TRBJ2-1, with TRBD2 matching 7 bases. There are 13 residues in the CDR3. Germline V gives CDR1 SQVTM, CDR2 ANQGSEA. The V and J ends lost 6 bases and 4 bases, in that order; junction bases with no gene match: 6. The CDR3 DNA reads TGCAGCGTCGAAAGGGGAGGGTACAATGAGCAGTTCTTC. Protein sequence: CSVERGGYNEQFF.

The chain employs TRBV7-9 and TRBJ2-3; 8 bases map to TRBD1. This CDR3 comprises 15 residues. Germline V gene lookup returns CDR1 SEHNR and CDR2 FQNEAQ (reference sequence). The J segment lost 3 bases and the V segment lost 5 bases, leaving 7 bases of the junction unmatched. The CDR3 reads CASSPGQAWTDTQYF. In nucleotides, the CDR3 is TGTGCCAGCAGCCCGGGACAGGCTTGGACAGATACGCAGTATTTT.

The chain links TRBV19 to TRBJ1-6; D call uncertain. The CDR3 covers 14 residues. Trimming cost V 5 bases and J 5 bases, with 10 bases left between them. Germline-derived CDR1 and CDR2 are LNHDA and SQIVND (reference sequence). This CDR3 reads CASSHDGDNSPLHF. In DNA, the CDR3 is TGTGCCAGTAGTCATGACGGAGATAATTCACCCCTCCACTTT.

The chain couples TRBV5-1 to TRBJ2-5; D is uncertain. CDR1 is SGHRS, CDR2 YFSETQ, per germline. Trimming removed 4 bases at V and 2 bases at J, with 6 bases between. The CDR3 totals 12 residues. The CDR3 DNA is TGCGCCAGCAGCACGACTCAAGAGACCCAGTACTTC. It yields the protein CASSTTQETQYF.

V gene TRBV7-9 combines with J gene TRBJ2-1, with D tentatively TRBD2 (6 bases). V shed 1 base and J shed 0 bases, with 16 bases lying between them. The CDR3 loop spans 18 amino acids. CDR1 and CDR2 (germline): SEHNR, FQNEAQ (reference sequence). In DNA, the CDR3 is TGTGCCAGCAGCTTAGGGGGGACTGACCGAAGCTCCTACAATGAGCAGTTCTTC. Translation: CASSLGGTDRSSYNEQFF.

This clone turned up a few times. This chain joins TRBV6-1 and TRBJ1-1; 8 bases line up with TRBD1. The germline CDR1 and CDR2 sequences are MNHNS and SASEGT. The V and J ends lost 0 bases and 2 bases, in that order; junction bases with no gene match: 5. The CDR3 sequence is 16 residues long. DNA for the CDR3: TGTGCCAGCAGTGAAGCGGAAGGACAGGGTAACACTGAAGCTTTCTTT. Its translation: CASSEAEGQGNTEAFF.

This clone was seen a single time. The J gene is TRBJ2-1, the V gene TRBV16; 12 nucleotides line up with TRBD2. The germline V gene encodes CDR1 KGHSY and CDR2 FQNENV. The ends lost 3 bases at V and 5 bases at J; junction bases unmatched: 5. The CDR3 has 16 residues. The CDR3 is CASSHGLAGINNEQFF. The CDR3 nucleotides read TGTGCCAGCAGCCACGGACTAGCGGGAATCAACAATGAGCAGTTCTTC.

Regarding this clone: A junction end diverges from the germline sequence, so it may reflect a read error. This sample also contains other DNA sequences that code for the same CDR3. V usage is TRBV28 and J usage is TRBJ1-2, with no clear D. The CDR3 sequence is 15 residues long. Looked up from germline, CDR1 is MDHEN and CDR2 is SYDVKM. Here the CDR3 reads CASSSSMGGNYGYTF. Here the CDR3 DNA reads TGCGCCAGCAGTTCCTCAATGGGAGGGAACTATGGCTACACCTTC.

This chain uses TRBV30 with TRBJ2-1, with a tentative D call TRBD1 (5 bases). Germline loops: CDR1 GTSNPN, CDR2 SVGIG (reference sequence). This CDR3 contains 11 residues. Trimming removed 0 bases from V and 11 bases from J, with 8 bases in between. The CDR3, as DNA: TGTGCCTGGAGTGTAGGGGATAAGCAGTTCTTC. Translating gives CAWSVGDKQFF. Drawing the rest from reference TRBV30 and TRBJ2-1, the complete variable domain is SQTIHQWPATLVQPVGSPLSLECTVEGTSNPNLYWYRQAAGRGLQLLFYSVGIGQISSEVPQNLSASRPQDRQFILSSKKLLLSDSGFYLCAWSVGDKQFFGPGTRLTVL.

The rearrangement uses TRBV7-2 and TRBJ2-7; D is unresolved. This CDR3 contains 11 residues. Trimming removed 2 bases at V and 6 bases at J, with 5 bases between. Germline loops: CDR1 SGHTA, CDR2 FQGNSA. CDR3 sequence reads: CASSLFSEQYF. In DNA form, the CDR3 reads TGTGCCAGCAGCTTATTCTCCGAGCAGTACTTC. The whole variable domain, filled in from reference TRBV7-2 and TRBJ2-7, reads GAGVSQSPSNKVTEKGKDVELRCDPISGHTALYWYRQSLGQGLEFLIYFQGNSAPDKSGLPSDRFSAERTGGSVSTLTIQRTQQEDSAVYLCASSLFSEQYFGPGTRLTVT.

The J gene is TRBJ2-1, the V gene TRBV7-9, with a possible D match to TRBD1 (5 bases). CDR3 size: 13 residues. Deletions cut 5 bases from V and 9 bases from J, with 14 bases between. CDR1 SEHNR and CDR2 FQNEAQ come from the germline V gene (reference sequence). For the CDR3, the DNA is TGTGCCAGCAGCACGCAGGGTTTCGGTGAGCAGTTCTTC. This gives the protein CASSTQGFGEQFF.

The chain links TRBV5-1 to TRBJ1-1; D ambiguous. This CDR3 comprises 16 residues. Germline CDR1 is SGHRS and CDR2 is YFSETQ. Deletions cut 0 bases from V and 0 bases from J, with 12 bases between. The CDR3, as DNA: TGCGCCAGCAGCTTGGAATGGGCAGGAATGAACACTGAAGCTTTCTTT. It specifies CASSLEWAGMNTEAFF.

The rearrangement joins TRBV28 to TRBJ2-5; 10 bases line up with TRBD2. In germline, CDR1 is MDHEN, CDR2 SYDVKM. The junction had 14 bases not matched to a gene; V was cut back by 3 bases and J by 4 bases. The CDR3 sequence is 18 residues long. The CDR3: CASSFSRPSGRLGETQYF. The CDR3 DNA follows: TGTGCCAGCAGTTTTAGCCGACCTAGCGGGAGATTAGGAGAGACCCAGTACTTC.

This clone turned up a few times. The V call is TRBV5-4, the J call TRBJ2-3; TRBD2 matches at 12 bases. The trim removed 4 bases at V and 1 base at J, leaving 4 bases unmatched. The CDR3 spans 16 residues. Germline assignment: CDR1 SGHNT and CDR2 YYREEE (reference sequence). The CDR3 DNA follows: TGTGCCAGCAGCCAACGACTAGCGGGAGGCACAGATACGCAGTATTTT. Translated: CASSQRLAGGTDTQYF.

The V call is TRBV19, the J call TRBJ2-3, with 10 bases aligning to TRBD2. The CDR3 has 16 residues. After removal of 2 bases from V and 5 bases from J, the junction contained 7 bases not matched to a gene. CDR1 LNHDA and CDR2 SQIVND come from the germline V gene (reference sequence). The CDR3: CASSISGRARGDTQYF. DNA for the CDR3: TGTGCCAGTAGTATAAGCGGGAGGGCCCGGGGAGATACGCAGTATTTT.

The chain uses TRBV19 and TRBJ1-5, with D possibly matching TRBD1 (6 bases). Germline-derived CDR1 and CDR2 are LNHDA and SQIVND (reference sequence). V shed 2 bases and J shed 3 bases, with 14 bases lying between them. The CDR3 runs to 16 residues. The CDR3 spells CASSIRGGSPNQPQHF. CDR3 in DNA: TGTGCCAGTAGTATAAGGGGGGGATCCCCCAATCAGCCCCAGCATTTT.

The chain links TRBV6-1 to TRBJ2-5; 8 bases are shared with TRBD2. The CDR3 runs 12 residues. The V segment lost 6 bases and the J segment 9 bases; nucleotides outside the gene matches: 6. The germline gives CDR1 MNHNS, CDR2 SASEGT. The CDR3, as DNA: TGTGCCAGCAGGGGGACTAGTGGCCCCCAGTACTTC. This translates into CASRGTSGPQYF.

A single count supports this clone. The genes are TRBV4-3 and TRBJ1-6, with D perhaps matching TRBD1 (6 bases). CDR1 and CDR2 from the germline V gene are LGHNA and YSLEER. The CDR3 has 13 amino acids. V lost 2 bases and J 10 bases, leaving 9 bases between the germline ends. The CDR3 nucleotides read TGCGCCAGCAGCCAAACAGGGTGGTCACCCCTCCACTTT. Its translation: CASSQTGWSPLHF.